This is a list of T cell receptor beta chains from one sample in a study of OX40 agonist ivuxolimab in advanced cancers. Measured with immunoSEQ multiplex PCR; TCRdb has only the in-frame clones, and not every one. The sample lists 20,000 to 25,000 clones, roughly 72% seen once, with about 20% in the top ten. Specimen: CD4+ or CD8+ T cells sorted from blood, collected in a trial of the OX40 agonist ivuxolimab. The origin of the receptors is an adult with an advanced solid tumor such as melanoma, head and neck, liver or kidney cancer. CDR3s include the opening cysteine and the closing phenylalanine or tryptophan. Each record gives: D gene, J gene, CDR3 length, clone size, V gene, CDR3 protein, CDR3 DNA. D genes are given only for firm matches. Some rows have no size entry. The others give once, few or many, or a class for an expanded clone.

D gene: TRBD2
J gene: TRBJ2-3
CDR3 length: 19
clone size: -
V gene: TRBV9
CDR3 protein: CASSVARVASGDSTDTQYF
CDR3 DNA: TGTGCCAGCAGCGTAGCTCGAGTGGCTAGCGGGGATAGCACAGATACGCAGTATTTT

D gene: TRBD1
J gene: TRBJ2-5
CDR3 length: 15
clone size: -
V gene: TRBV7-8
CDR3 protein: CASSLAQGAQETQYF
CDR3 DNA: TGTGCCAGCAGCTTAGCCCAGGGGGCTCAAGAGACCCAGTACTTC

D gene: -
J gene: TRBJ2-7
CDR3 length: 11
clone size: few
V gene: TRBV28
CDR3 protein: CASSLGYEQYF
CDR3 DNA: TGTGCCAGCAGTTTAGGGTACGAGCAGTACTTC

D gene: -
J gene: TRBJ2-2
CDR3 length: 12
clone size: -
V gene: TRBV29-1
CDR3 protein: CSVAGDTGELFF
CDR3 DNA: TGCAGCGTTGCCGGGGACACCGGGGAGCTGTTTTTT

D gene: -
J gene: TRBJ2-7
CDR3 length: 17
clone size: -
V gene: TRBV7-8
CDR3 protein: CASSSRPRTPSSYEQYF
CDR3 DNA: TGTGCCAGCAGCTCCCGCCCCCGTACACCGAGCTCCTACGAGCAGTACTTC

D gene: -
J gene: TRBJ1-3
CDR3 length: 16
clone size: -
V gene: TRBV4-2
CDR3 protein: CASSQITASSGNTIYF
CDR3 DNA: TGTGCCAGCAGCCAAATTACAGCGAGCTCTGGAAACACCATATATTTT

D gene: -
J gene: TRBJ2-3
CDR3 length: 12
clone size: -
V gene: TRBV11-1
CDR3 protein: CASSRSTDTQYF
CDR3 DNA: TGTGCCAGCAGCCGAAGCACAGATACGCAGTATTTT

D gene: TRBD1
J gene: TRBJ2-1
CDR3 length: 15
clone size: -
V gene: TRBV5-6
CDR3 protein: CASSRWTGWAREQFF
CDR3 DNA: TGTGCCAGCAGCCGCTGGACAGGGTGGGCTCGTGAGCAGTTCTTC

D gene: TRBD1
J gene: TRBJ2-6
CDR3 length: 21
clone size: -
V gene: TRBV7-8
CDR3 protein: CASSLWGTGARPSSGANVLTF
CDR3 DNA: TGTGCCAGCAGCTTATGGGGGACAGGGGCCCGGCCAAGCTCTGGGGCCAACGTCCTGACTTTC

D gene: -
J gene: TRBJ1-5
CDR3 length: 14
clone size: -
V gene: TRBV5-6
CDR3 protein: CASSFGGGVQPQHF
CDR3 DNA: TGTGCCAGCAGCTTCGGTGGGGGAGTTCAGCCCCAGCATTTT

D gene: -
J gene: TRBJ2-7
CDR3 length: 12
clone size: -
V gene: TRBV7-2
CDR3 protein: CASSLGSYEQYF
CDR3 DNA: TGTGCCAGCAGCTTAGGCTCCTACGAGCAGTACTTC

D gene: -
J gene: TRBJ2-1
CDR3 length: 16
clone size: -
V gene: TRBV28
CDR3 protein: CASSFLGRVSYNEQFF
CDR3 DNA: TGTGCCAGCAGTTTCTTGGGCCGCGTCTCCTACAATGAGCAGTTCTTC

D gene: TRBD1
J gene: TRBJ2-1
CDR3 length: 14
clone size: -
V gene: TRBV29-1
CDR3 protein: CSVEGDRAYNEQFF
CDR3 DNA: TGCAGCGTTGAGGGGGACAGGGCTTACAATGAGCAGTTCTTC

D gene: -
J gene: TRBJ2-3
CDR3 length: 14
clone size: -
V gene: TRBV4-1
CDR3 protein: CASSQVPSTDTQYF
CDR3 DNA: TGCGCCAGCAGCCAAGTACCAAGCACAGATACGCAGTATTTT

D gene: -
J gene: TRBJ2-1
CDR3 length: 18
clone size: medium-sized
V gene: TRBV29-1
CDR3 protein: CSVEGGGGAGGSYNEQFF
CDR3 DNA: TGCAGCGTTGAAGGGGGGGGCGGGGCAGGAGGTTCCTACAATGAGCAGTTCTTC

D gene: -
J gene: TRBJ1-2
CDR3 length: 16
clone size: few
V gene: TRBV4-3
CDR3 protein: CASSQEGWVGGRGYTF
CDR3 DNA: TGCGCCAGCAGCCAAGAAGGTTGGGTTGGGGGACGGGGCTACACCTTC

D gene: -
J gene: TRBJ2-7
CDR3 length: 16
clone size: -
V gene: TRBV28
CDR3 protein: CASSFEAGRGLGEQYF
CDR3 DNA: TGTGCCAGCAGTTTTGAGGCAGGTAGGGGCCTGGGTGAGCAGTACTTC

D gene: -
J gene: TRBJ1-1
CDR3 length: 14
clone size: -
V gene: TRBV5-1
CDR3 protein: CASSVGQRHTEAFF
CDR3 DNA: TGCGCCAGCAGCGTTGGACAGAGACACACTGAAGCTTTCTTT

D gene: -
J gene: TRBJ1-1
CDR3 length: 14
clone size: -
V gene: TRBV19
CDR3 protein: CASKRGSSPTEAFF
CDR3 DNA: TGTGCCAGTAAAAGGGGCAGTTCCCCGACTGAAGCTTTCTTT

D gene: TRBD2
J gene: TRBJ2-5
CDR3 length: 16
clone size: -
V gene: TRBV18
CDR3 protein: CASSPIAGGNAETQYF
CDR3 DNA: TGTGCCAGCTCACCAATCGCGGGGGGGAATGCGGAGACCCAGTACTTC

D gene: -
J gene: TRBJ2-2
CDR3 length: 13
clone size: -
V gene: TRBV7-2
CDR3 protein: CASSLQGAGELFF
CDR3 DNA: TGTGCCAGCAGCTTACAGGGTGCCGGGGAGCTGTTTTTT

D gene: -
J gene: TRBJ1-5
CDR3 length: 13
clone size: -
V gene: TRBV27
CDR3 protein: CASSLFLNQPQHF
CDR3 DNA: TGTGCCAGCAGTTTATTCCTAAATCAGCCCCAGCATTTT

D gene: -
J gene: TRBJ1-2
CDR3 length: 14
clone size: -
V gene: TRBV7-8
CDR3 protein: CASSPAPGSYGYTF
CDR3 DNA: TGTGCCAGCAGTCCGGCCCCGGGTTCCTATGGCTACACCTTC

D gene: -
J gene: TRBJ1-2
CDR3 length: 12
clone size: -
V gene: TRBV5-4
CDR3 protein: CASSLYRSGYTF
CDR3 DNA: TGTGCCAGCAGCTTATATAGAAGCGGCTACACCTTC

D gene: -
J gene: TRBJ1-2
CDR3 length: 15
clone size: medium-sized
V gene: TRBV6-5
CDR3 protein: CASTPGAGRGYGYTF
CDR3 DNA: TGTGCCAGCACCCCGGGAGCCGGACGGGGCTATGGCTACACCTTC

D gene: -
J gene: TRBJ2-7
CDR3 length: 11
clone size: -
V gene: TRBV5-6
CDR3 protein: CASSLGNEQYF
CDR3 DNA: TGTGCCAGCAGCTTGGGAAACGAGCAGTACTTC

D gene: -
J gene: TRBJ1-6
CDR3 length: 14
clone size: -
V gene: TRBV6-4
CDR3 protein: CASSIGTDNSPLHF
CDR3 DNA: TGTGCCAGCAGCATCGGGACCGATAATTCACCCCTCCACTTT

D gene: -
J gene: TRBJ2-5
CDR3 length: 10
clone size: -
V gene: TRBV30
CDR3 protein: CAWSAETQYF
CDR3 DNA: TGTGCCTGGAGTGCCGAGACCCAGTACTTC

D gene: -
J gene: TRBJ2-5
CDR3 length: 14
clone size: -
V gene: TRBV7-7
CDR3 protein: CASSLADRLETQYF
CDR3 DNA: TGTGCTAGCAGCTTAGCAGACAGACTAGAGACCCAGTACTTC

D gene: TRBD1
J gene: TRBJ2-2
CDR3 length: 13
clone size: -
V gene: TRBV4-3
CDR3 protein: CASSLGDSGELFF
CDR3 DNA: TGCGCCAGCAGCCTCGGGGACAGCGGGGAGCTGTTTTTT

D gene: -
J gene: TRBJ1-3
CDR3 length: 15
clone size: -
V gene: TRBV28
CDR3 protein: CASSPLTGSGNTIYF
CDR3 DNA: TGTGCCAGCAGTCCCCTGACAGGCTCTGGAAACACCATATATTTT

D gene: -
J gene: TRBJ2-1
CDR3 length: 17
clone size: -
V gene: TRBV4-1
CDR3 protein: CASSQGPQGPSYNEQFF
CDR3 DNA: TGCGCCAGCAGCCAAGGCCCTCAGGGTCCCTCCTACAATGAGCAGTTCTTC

D gene: -
J gene: TRBJ1-5
CDR3 length: 12
clone size: -
V gene: TRBV2
CDR3 protein: CASSNRNQPQHF
CDR3 DNA: TGTGCCAGCAGTAACCGCAATCAGCCCCAGCATTTT

D gene: -
J gene: TRBJ2-7
CDR3 length: 11
clone size: -
V gene: TRBV5-6
CDR3 protein: CASSLLLEQYF
CDR3 DNA: TGTGCCAGCAGCTTGTTACTCGAGCAGTACTTC

D gene: TRBD1
J gene: TRBJ2-7
CDR3 length: 16
clone size: few
V gene: TRBV7-9
CDR3 protein: CASSARTGLQDYEQYF
CDR3 DNA: TGTGCCAGCAGCGCGAGGACAGGTCTGCAGGACTACGAGCAGTACTTC

D gene: -
J gene: TRBJ2-7
CDR3 length: 15
clone size: few
V gene: TRBV7-3
CDR3 protein: CASSLYGGGRYEQYF
CDR3 DNA: TGTGCCAGCAGCTTATATGGGGGGGGCCGGTACGAGCAGTACTTC

D gene: -
J gene: TRBJ2-7
CDR3 length: 13
clone size: -
V gene: TRBV6-6
CDR3 protein: CASSVGQSYEQYF
CDR3 DNA: TGTGCCAGCAGTGTAGGTCAATCCTACGAGCAGTACTTC

D gene: TRBD1
J gene: TRBJ1-2
CDR3 length: 16
clone size: -
V gene: TRBV11-3
CDR3 protein: CASSLARTGGNYGYTF
CDR3 DNA: TGTGCCAGCAGCTTGGCCCGGACAGGGGGCAACTATGGCTACACCTTC